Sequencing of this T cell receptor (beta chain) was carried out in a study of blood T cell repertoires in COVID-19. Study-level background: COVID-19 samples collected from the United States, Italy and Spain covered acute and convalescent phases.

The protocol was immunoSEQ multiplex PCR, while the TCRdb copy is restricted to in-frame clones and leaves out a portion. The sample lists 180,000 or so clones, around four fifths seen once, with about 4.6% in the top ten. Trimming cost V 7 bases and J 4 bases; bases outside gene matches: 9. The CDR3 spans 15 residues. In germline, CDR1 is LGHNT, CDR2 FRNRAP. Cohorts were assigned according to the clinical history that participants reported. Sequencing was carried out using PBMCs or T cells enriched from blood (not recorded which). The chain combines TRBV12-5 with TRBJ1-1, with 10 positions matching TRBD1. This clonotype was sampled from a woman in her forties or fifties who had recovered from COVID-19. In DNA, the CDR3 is TGTGCTAGTGCCCCTGGGGACAGGGGTTCCACTGAAGCTTTCTTT. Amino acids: CASAPGDRGSTEAFF.